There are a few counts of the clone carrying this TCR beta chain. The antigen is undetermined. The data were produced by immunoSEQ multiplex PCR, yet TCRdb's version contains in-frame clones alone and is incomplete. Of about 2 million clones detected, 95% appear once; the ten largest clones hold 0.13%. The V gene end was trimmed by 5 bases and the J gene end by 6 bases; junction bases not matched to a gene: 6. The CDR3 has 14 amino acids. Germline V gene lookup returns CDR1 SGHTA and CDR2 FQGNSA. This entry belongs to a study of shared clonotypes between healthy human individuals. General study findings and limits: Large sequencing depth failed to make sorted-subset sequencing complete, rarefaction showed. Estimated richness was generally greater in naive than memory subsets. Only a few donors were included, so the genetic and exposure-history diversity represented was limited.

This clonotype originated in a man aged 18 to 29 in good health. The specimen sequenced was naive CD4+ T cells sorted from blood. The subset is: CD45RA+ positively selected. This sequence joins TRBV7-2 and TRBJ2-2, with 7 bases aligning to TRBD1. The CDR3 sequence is CASSNRQGPGELFF. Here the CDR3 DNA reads TGTGCCAGCAGCAATAGACAGGGTCCCGGGGAGCTGTTTTTT.